One and the same sample provided the 19 T cell receptor beta chains below, sequenced in a study of shared clonotypes between healthy human individuals. Using immunoSEQ multiplex PCR, the repertoire was profiled, and TCRdb retains in-frame clones only, with some absent. The sample gives millions of clones, 95% of which show up once; more than 0.1% is in the top ten. Sequences were obtained from naive CD4+ T cells sorted from blood. Subset reported: CD45RA+ positively selected. These receptors were obtained from a man younger than 35 in good health.

V usage is TRBV6-1 and J usage is TRBJ1-6; tentative D call: TRBD1 (6 bases). Deletions cut 2 bases from V and 6 bases from J, with 11 bases between. The CDR3 contains 15 residues. Germline V CDR1 and CDR2: MNHNS, SASEGT. CDR3 DNA sequence: TGTGCCAGCAGTGAATTGGGACAACTTAATTCACCCCTCCACTTT. This translates into CASSELGQLNSPLHF.

The chain recombines TRBV28 with TRBJ2-7, with D unclear. V lost 5 bases, J lost 3 bases, and 8 bases lay in between. CDR3 length: 12 residues. Germline V gives CDR1 MDHEN, CDR2 SYDVKM. The DNA of the CDR3 is TGTGCCAGCAGTCTTTTTATCTACGAGCAGTACTTC. Translating gives CASSLFIYEQYF.

This clone was recorded once. This chain joins TRBV5-1 and TRBJ2-3; possible D gene TRBD2, 5 bases. The V end was cut by 3 bases, the J end by 6 bases, with 17 bases between. CDR3 length: 15 residues. Germline-derived CDR1 and CDR2 are SGHRS and YFSETQ. CDR3 sequence reads: CASSSRTGKGDTQYF. CDR3 bases: TGCGCCAGCAGCTCAAGGACTGGAAAAGGGGATACGCAGTATTTT.

This chain joins TRBV18 and TRBJ2-7; TRBD2 is a possible D gene (6 bases). The V gene's germline CDR1 is KGHSH and CDR2 LQKENI. Trimming cost V 6 bases and J 6 bases, with 18 bases left between them. This CDR3 spans 14 amino acids. The CDR3: CASSHTSGTSEQYF. The CDR3 coding sequence is TGTGCCAGCTCCCATACTTCGGGGACTTCCGAGCAGTACTTC.

Comment on this clone: This sequence may be a read error, since a much larger clone differs from it by one base. This chain links TRBV9 with TRBJ1-1, with D uncertain. This CDR3 has 13 residues. Trimming removed 4 bases at V and 1 base at J, with 8 bases between. Germline V gives CDR1 SGDLS, CDR2 YYNGEE. This CDR3 reads CASSLAGNTEAFF. The CDR3 nucleotides read TGTGCCAGCAGCTTAGCCGGGAACACTGAAGCTTTCTTT.

This chain joins TRBV30 and TRBJ2-7; 8 bases agree with TRBD1. The V gene's germline CDR1 is GTSNPN and CDR2 SVGIG (reference sequence). The CDR3 length is 17 residues. V was clipped by 4 bases and J by 2 bases; unmatched bases: 16. Here the CDR3 reads CAWTPQGAIRLTYEQYF. The CDR3, as DNA: TGTGCCTGGACTCCGCAGGGGGCGATCCGTTTAACCTACGAGCAGTACTTC.

V gene TRBV5-1 combines with J gene TRBJ1-5; D is undetermined. CDR1 and CDR2 from the germline V gene are SGHRS and YFSETQ. The CDR3 has 15 residues. V dropped 5 bases and J dropped 0 bases, with 12 bases sitting between them. CDR3 in amino acids: CASRTDGYSNQPQHF. Here the CDR3 DNA reads TGCGCCAGCAGAACGGACGGGTATAGCAATCAGCCCCAGCATTTT.

V is TRBV9 and J is TRBJ2-3, with a tentative D call TRBD2 (6 bases). Trimming pared 2 bases from V and 0 bases from J, leaving 13 bases between. The CDR3 has 16 residues. In germline, CDR1 is SGDLS, CDR2 YYNGEE. In DNA form, the CDR3 reads TGTGCCAGCAGCGTTAGCGGAAACCCTAGCACAGATACGCAGTATTTT. This encodes CASSVSGNPSTDTQYF.

The chain uses TRBV6-5 and TRBJ1-6; D might be TRBD1 (5 bases). Germline V CDR1 and CDR2: MNHEY, SVGAGI. CDR3 length: 16 amino acids. Trimming cost V 2 bases and J 7 bases, with 15 bases left between them. The CDR3: CASSYRAQGGNSPLHF. CDR3 DNA sequence: TGTGCCAGCAGTTACCGGGCCCAGGGAGGCAATTCACCCCTCCACTTT.

This sequence joins TRBV5-1 and TRBJ2-4; 9 nucleotides match TRBD1. This CDR3 contains 18 residues. V lost 5 bases, J lost 0 bases, and 12 bases stayed unmatched. Germline V gives CDR1 SGHRS, CDR2 YFSETQ. The CDR3 DNA sequence: TGCGCCAGCAGTGGGACAGGGTTAAGAACTCTAGCCAAAAACATTCAGTACTTC. Translation gives CASSGTGLRTLAKNIQYF.

V usage is TRBV5-1 and J usage is TRBJ2-7; TRBD1 aligns across 7 bases. V was clipped by 4 bases and J by 3 bases; unmatched bases: 7. The germline CDR1 and CDR2 sequences are SGHRS and YFSETQ. The CDR3 is 14 amino acids. CDR3 protein: CASSPRQGDYEQYF. The CDR3 coding sequence is TGCGCCAGCAGCCCCCGACAGGGAGACTACGAGCAGTACTTC.

As to this clone: The sample holds other DNA sequences that translate to the same CDR3. The genes are TRBV20-1 and TRBJ2-7; D gene ambiguous. The CDR3 covers 10 residues. V dropped 5 bases and J dropped 6 bases, with 8 bases sitting between them. In germline, CDR1 is DFQATT, CDR2 SNEGSKA (reference sequence). In DNA form, the CDR3 reads TGCAGTGCTTCTCGAGGCGAGCAGTACTTC. Protein sequence: CSASRGEQYF.

The chain uses TRBV18 and TRBJ2-2; D may correspond to TRBD1 or TRBD2 (5 bases each). The ends were cut back, 2 bases at V and 1 base at J, with 11 bases in the middle. The CDR3 runs to 16 residues. Germline V gene sequence: CDR1 KGHSH, CDR2 LQKENI. This CDR3 reads CASSPLGRQNTGELFF. In DNA, the CDR3 is TGTGCCAGCTCACCATTGGGACGGCAGAACACCGGGGAGCTGTTTTTT.

Notes on this clone: This same CDR3 is encoded by further DNA sequences in the sample. The chain joins TRBV5-1 to TRBJ2-7, with TRBD2 identical over 7 bases. The CDR3 is made up of 14 amino acids. V trimming: 0 bases; J trimming: 3 bases; junction bases outside the gene matches: 3. The germline V gene encodes CDR1 SGHRS and CDR2 YFSETQ. CDR3 bases: TGCGCCAGCAGCTTGGCGGCGGGAGACTACGAGCAGTACTTC. It translates to CASSLAAGDYEQYF. Using reference TRBV5-1 and TRBJ2-7 for the parts outside the CDR3, the full variable domain is KAGVTQTPRYLIKTRGQQVTLSCSPISGHRSVSWYQQTPGQGLQFLFEYFSETQRNKGNFPGRFSGRQFSNSRSEMNVSTLELGDSALYLCASSLAAGDYEQYFGPGTRLTVT.

The V call is TRBV2, the J call TRBJ2-7, with 7 bases fitting TRBD1. The CDR3 length is 14 residues. Germline V CDR1 and CDR2: SNHLY, FYNNEI. V shed 6 bases, J shed 3 bases, and the junction held 8 bases outside the gene matches. This CDR3 is CASRVPGQFYEQYF. DNA for the CDR3: TGTGCCAGCAGAGTCCCGGGACAGTTCTACGAGCAGTACTTC.

The CDR3 spells CASRLLGQGVAYEQYF. In nucleotides, the CDR3 is TGTGCCAGCAGACTACTGGGACAGGGAGTTGCGTACGAGCAGTACTTC. The chain couples TRBV27 to TRBJ2-7, with TRBD1 matching over 9 bases. The germline V gene encodes CDR1 MNHEY and CDR2 SMNVEV (reference sequence). The CDR3 has 16 amino acids. Germline trimming cut 6 bases from V and 4 bases from J; bases unmatched to any gene: 13.

This rearrangement joins TRBV2 to TRBJ2-1; D is possibly TRBD2 (6 bases). The V end lost 8 bases, the J end lost 0 bases, and 8 bases lay between the germline ends. The CDR3 covers 13 residues. Germline CDR1 is SNHLY and CDR2 is FYNNEI. CDR3 in amino acids: CASGGISYNEQFF. CDR3 nucleotide sequence: TGTGCCAGCGGCGGGATCTCCTACAATGAGCAGTTCTTC.

This clone is a singleton in its sample. The V gene is TRBV18, the J gene TRBJ1-1, with D possibly matching TRBD1 (6 bases). CDR3 length equals 16 residues. Germline lookup yields CDR1 KGHSH and CDR2 LQKENI. Trimming cost V 6 bases and J 0 bases, with 17 bases left between them. CDR3 in DNA: TGTGCCAGCTCTCAACGTCTAGGACAGTTGAACACTGAAGCTTTCTTT. It codes for CASSQRLGQLNTEAFF.

The rearrangement links TRBV6-4 to TRBJ1-1; the D gene is possibly TRBD1 (6 bases). This CDR3 contains 14 residues. The V end was cut by 5 bases, the J end by 4 bases, with 14 bases between. CDR1 and CDR2 from the germline V gene are MRHNA and SNTAGT. CDR3 sequence reads: CASSLHGGGTEAFF. CDR3 nucleotide sequence: TGTGCCAGCAGTTTACACGGAGGGGGCACTGAAGCTTTCTTT.